This T cell receptor beta chain is drawn from a study of blood T cell repertoires in COVID-19. In the original workflow: Reference gene primer amplification gave estimated nucleated cell counts. The table came from immunoSEQ multiplex PCR; TCRdb's copy has only in-frame clones and leaves some out. The DNA gave D and trimming, while V, J and clone size come from that table. The sample comprises 200,000 to 250,000 clones, 70% to 85% of which are singletons, and around 1.8% rests with the top ten. What the recovered Cohort 3 donors had was two negative PCRs, clearance, or symptom resolution. This CDR3 region has 16 residues. The germline V gene encodes CDR1 MNHNY and CDR2 SVGAGI (reference sequence). The ends were cut back, 2 bases at V and 4 bases at J, with 18 bases in the middle.

The chain has TRBV6-6 and TRBJ2-7; a weak D match, TRBD1 (5 bases). Sequencing was done on a sample of PBMCs or T cells enriched from blood (not recorded which). The receptor was derived from a man between 60 and 75 years old who had recovered from COVID-19. The CDR3 sequence: CASSYDGADRRYEQYF. In DNA form, the CDR3 reads TGTGCCAGCAGTTACGATGGTGCAGACAGAAGGTACGAGCAGTACTTC.